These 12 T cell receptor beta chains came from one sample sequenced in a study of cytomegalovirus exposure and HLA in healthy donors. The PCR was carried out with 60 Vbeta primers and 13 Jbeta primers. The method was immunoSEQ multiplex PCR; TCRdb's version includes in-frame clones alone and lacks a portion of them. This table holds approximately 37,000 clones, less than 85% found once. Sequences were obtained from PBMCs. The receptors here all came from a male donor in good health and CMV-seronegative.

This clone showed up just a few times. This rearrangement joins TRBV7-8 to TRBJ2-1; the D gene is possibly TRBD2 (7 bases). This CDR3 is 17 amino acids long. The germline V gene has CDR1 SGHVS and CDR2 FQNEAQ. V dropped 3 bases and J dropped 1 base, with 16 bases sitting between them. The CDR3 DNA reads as TGTGCCAGCAGCTTGCCGGAGGGGGGGGCATCCTACAATGAGCAGTTCTTC. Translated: CASSLPEGGASYNEQFF.

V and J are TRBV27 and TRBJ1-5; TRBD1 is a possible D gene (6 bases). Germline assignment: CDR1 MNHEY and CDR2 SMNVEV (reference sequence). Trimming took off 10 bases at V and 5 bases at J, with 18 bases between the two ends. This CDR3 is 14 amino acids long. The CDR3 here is CANPQAGVDQPQHF. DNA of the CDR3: TGTGCCAACCCACAGGCAGGGGTGGATCAGCCCCAGCATTTT.

CDR3 DNA: TGTGCCAGCAGCCCCTGGGAGGCAGGCGGTGAAAAACTGTTTTTT. This translates into CASSPWEAGGEKLFF. The genes are TRBV7-8 and TRBJ1-4, with D unclear. Germline V gene sequence: CDR1 SGHVS, CDR2 FQNEAQ. The CDR3 sequence is 15 residues long. V lost 5 bases and J 7 bases, leaving 17 bases between the germline ends.

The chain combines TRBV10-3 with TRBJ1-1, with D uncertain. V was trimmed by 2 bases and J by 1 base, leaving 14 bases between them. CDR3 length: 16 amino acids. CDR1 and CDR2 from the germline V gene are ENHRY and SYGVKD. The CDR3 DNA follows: TGTGCCATCAGTGAGGTGGTTAACCCAGGGAACACTGAAGCTTTCTTT. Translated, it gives CAISEVVNPGNTEAFF.

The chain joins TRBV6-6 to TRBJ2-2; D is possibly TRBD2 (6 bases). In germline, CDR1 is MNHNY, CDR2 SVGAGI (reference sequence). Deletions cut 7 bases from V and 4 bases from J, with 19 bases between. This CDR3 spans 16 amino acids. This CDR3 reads CASIEGGLLITGELFF. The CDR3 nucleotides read TGTGCCAGCATCGAAGGCGGACTACTTATCACCGGGGAGCTGTTTTTT.

The CDR3 here is CAWSTGTGGYEQYF. CDR3 nucleotide sequence: TGTGCCTGGAGCACCGGGACAGGGGGCTACGAGCAGTACTTC. V and J are TRBV30 and TRBJ2-7; TRBD1 matches at 11 bases. V dropped 3 bases and J dropped 3; count of bases not matched to a gene: 4. Germline assignment: CDR1 GTSNPN and CDR2 SVGIG (reference sequence). This CDR3 comprises 14 residues.

The CDR3 loop reads CASSPGGSGDTQYF. The CDR3 region has the DNA TGCGCCAGCAGCCCGGGGGGGAGCGGGGATACGCAGTATTTT. The rearrangement links TRBV5-1 to TRBJ2-3, with 8 bases matching TRBD2. The CDR3 runs to 14 residues. The germline V gene has CDR1 SGHRS and CDR2 YFSETQ. V trimming: 4 bases; J trimming: 6 bases; junction bases outside the gene matches: 7.

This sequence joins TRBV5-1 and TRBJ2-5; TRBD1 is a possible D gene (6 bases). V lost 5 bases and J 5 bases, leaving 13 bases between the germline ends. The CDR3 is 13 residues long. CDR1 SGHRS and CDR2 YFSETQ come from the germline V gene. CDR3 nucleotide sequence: TGCGCCAGCAGACCGCTGCAGGGGGAGACCCAGTACTTC. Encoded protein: CASRPLQGETQYF.

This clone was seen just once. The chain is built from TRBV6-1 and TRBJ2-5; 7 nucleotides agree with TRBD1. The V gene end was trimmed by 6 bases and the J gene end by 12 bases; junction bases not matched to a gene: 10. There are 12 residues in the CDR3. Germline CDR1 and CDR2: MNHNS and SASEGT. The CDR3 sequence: CASSLMDRPEYF. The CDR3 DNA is TGTGCCAGCAGCCTCATGGACAGGCCTGAGTACTTC.

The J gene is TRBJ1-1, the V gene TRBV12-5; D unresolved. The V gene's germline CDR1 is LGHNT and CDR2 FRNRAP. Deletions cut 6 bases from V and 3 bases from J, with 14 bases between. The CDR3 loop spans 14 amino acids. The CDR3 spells CASGAQGRDTEAFF. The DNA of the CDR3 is TGTGCTAGTGGCGCACAAGGGAGGGACACTGAAGCTTTCTTT.

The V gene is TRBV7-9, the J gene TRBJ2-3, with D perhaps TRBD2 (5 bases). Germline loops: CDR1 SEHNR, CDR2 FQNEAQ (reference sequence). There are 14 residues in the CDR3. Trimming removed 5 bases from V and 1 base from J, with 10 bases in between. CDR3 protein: CASSPERGTDTQYF. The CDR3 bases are TGTGCCAGCAGCCCGGAGAGGGGCACAGATACGCAGTATTTT. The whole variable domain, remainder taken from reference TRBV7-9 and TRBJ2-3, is DTGVSQNPRHKITKRGQNVTFRCDPISEHNRLYWYRQTLGQGPEFLTYFQNEAQLEKSRLLSDRFSAERPKGSFSTLEIQRTEQGDSAMYLCASSPERGTDTQYFGPGTRLTVL.

The CDR3: CASSSHGQTGYTF. CDR3 bases: TGTGCCAGCAGTTCCCATGGACAGACCGGCTACACCTTC. This chain joins TRBV27 and TRBJ1-2, with D maybe TRBD1 (6 bases). Germline CDR1 and CDR2: MNHEY and SMNVEV (reference sequence). Trimming left V 4 bases short and J 8 bases short, with 14 bases between. The CDR3 consists of 13 residues.